What follows describes a single T cell receptor beta chain. Its antigen is not identified. This record comes from a study of T cells after yellow fever vaccination. CDR1 DFQATT and CDR2 SNEGSKA come from the germline V gene (reference sequence). The CDR3 has 13 residues. Trimming shortened V by 3 bases and J by 0 bases, and 8 bases separated the two germline ends. Study results and limitations: The CD4 and CD8 compartments had a small share of their clonotypes in common.

The TCR cDNA carried a universal primer site and UMIs from 5'RACE template switching. In TCRdb, the 5' RACE reads were re-called with MiXCR into one record per CDR3 protein. The profile shows around 250,000 distinct CDR3 sequences, roughly 7.2% of them singletons. The sample was CD4+ T cells sorted from PBMCs, taken 15 days after the yellow fever booster vaccination. The genes are TRBV20-1 and TRBJ1-2; D may be TRBD1 (6 bases). The clonotype comes from a young man who received the YFV17D yellow fever vaccine. CDR3 sequence: CSARTGSNYGYTF. The DNA of the CDR3 is TGCAGTGCTAGGACAGGATCTAACTATGGCTACACCTTC.